These 25 T cell receptor beta chains were sequenced from one sample in a study of blood T cell repertoires in COVID-19. Assay: immunoSEQ multiplex PCR; the TCRdb copy retains only in-frame clones and omits some. The sample consists of 190,000 or so clones, 65% to 85% of them appearing once. Sequences were obtained from peripheral blood. The receptor set was obtained from a man aged 50-59 years with active or convalescent COVID-19.

The chain has TRBV24-1 and TRBJ1-1; possibly TRBD1 for D (6 bases). The CDR3 runs to 13 residues. V lost 1 base, J lost 8 bases, and 10 bases lay in between. The germline V gene encodes CDR1 KGHDR and CDR2 SFDVKD. CDR3 in DNA: TGTGCCACCAGTGATTTTGGGGGGGCAGAAGCTTTCTTT. This codes for CATSDFGGAEAFF.

The genes are TRBV5-4 and TRBJ1-3; possible D gene TRBD1, 5 bases. Germline-derived CDR1 and CDR2 are SGHNT and YYREEE (reference sequence). With 1 base removed from V and 3 bases from J, the gap between germline ends came to 8 bases. The CDR3 has 14 residues. In DNA form, the CDR3 reads TGTGCCAGCAGCTTGCGGGGGGGTGGAAACACCATATATTTT. Its translation is CASSLRGGGNTIYF. The complete variable domain, with remaining parts taken from reference TRBV5-4 and TRBJ1-3, reads ETGVTQSPTHLIKTRGQQVTLRCSSQSGHNTVSWYQQALGQGPQFIFQYYREEENGRGNFPPRFSGLQFPNYSSELNVNALELDDSALYLCASSLRGGGNTIYFGEGSWLTVV.

The chain has TRBV6-6 and TRBJ1-1; D not certain. The CDR3 covers 13 residues. Germline V gene data show CDR1 as MNHNY and CDR2 as SVGAGI (reference sequence). Trimming left V 7 bases short and J 2 bases short, with 11 bases between. The CDR3 DNA sequence: TGTGCCAGCACCATGGGAGATAACACTGAAGCTTTCTTT. It specifies CASTMGDNTEAFF.

The rearrangement joins TRBV7-9 to TRBJ2-5, with 7 bases fitting TRBD1. Germline V CDR1 and CDR2: SEHNR, FQNEAQ (reference sequence). This CDR3 has 13 residues. Trimming removed 5 bases from V and 0 bases from J; junction bases left unmatched: 0. CDR3 sequence: CASSQGDQETQYF. The CDR3 coding sequence is TGTGCCAGCAGCCAGGGGGACCAAGAGACCCAGTACTTC.

This chain connects TRBV4-3 to TRBJ2-3, with 8 bases identical to TRBD1. V lost 1 base and J lost 8; bases outside the gene matches: 8. This CDR3 spans 15 amino acids. The germline CDR1 and CDR2 sequences are LGHNA and YSLEER. The CDR3 is CASSQGHRGAGTQYF. CDR3 nucleotides: TGCGCCAGCAGCCAAGGCCACAGGGGGGCAGGTACGCAGTATTTT.

The gene calls are TRBV3-1 (or the pseudogene TRBV3-2) and TRBJ2-5; 8 nucleotides align to TRBD1. CDR3 size: 17 residues. Germline V gene lookup returns CDR1 LGHDT and CDR2 YNNKEL (reference sequence). V lost 3 bases to trimming and J lost 0 bases; unmatched junction nucleotides: 9. CDR3 in DNA: TGTGCCAGCAGCCATCCCCTAAGGGGACAGGACCAAGAGACCCAGTACTTC. Translated, it gives CASSHPLRGQDQETQYF.

This sequence joins TRBV14 and TRBJ1-1; 7 bases are a match to TRBD1. The ends lost 3 bases at V and 3 bases at J; junction bases unmatched: 10. Germline CDR1 and CDR2: SGHDN and FVKESK. This CDR3 contains 16 residues. The CDR3 sequence: CASSHHRPDRDTEAFF. The CDR3 region has the DNA TGTGCCAGCAGCCATCATCGCCCTGACAGGGACACTGAAGCTTTCTTT.

The CDR3 here is CASSQRSGGRHYGYTF. In nucleotides, the CDR3 is TGTGCCAGCAGCCAACGGAGCGGGGGACGGCACTATGGCTACACCTTC. J is TRBJ1-2 and V is TRBV3-1 (or the pseudogene TRBV3-2), with TRBD1 as a possible D gene (5 bases). The V and J ends lost 2 bases and 3 bases respectively, with 16 bases between them. This CDR3 comprises 16 residues. Germline CDR1 and CDR2: LGHDT and YNNKEL (reference sequence).

This clone appeared a few times. This chain links TRBV2 with TRBJ2-1, with 10 bases identical to TRBD2. Germline V gene sequence: CDR1 SNHLY, CDR2 FYNNEI. V gave up 2 bases and J gave up 5 bases; unmatched junction bases: 6. CDR3 length: 16 residues. The CDR3 coding sequence is TGTGCCAGCAGTGAACGGCTAGCGGGGGACCACAATGAGCAGTTCTTC. Residues: CASSERLAGDHNEQFF.

The gene calls are TRBV28 and TRBJ2-2; 9 bases agree with TRBD1. Per the germline V gene, CDR1 is MDHEN and CDR2 is SYDVKM. V lost 2 bases to trimming and J lost 4 bases; unmatched junction nucleotides: 5. The CDR3 covers 16 residues. CDR3 region: CASSLEQGALTGELFF. The CDR3 DNA sequence: TGTGCCAGCAGTTTAGAACAGGGGGCGCTCACCGGGGAGCTGTTTTTT.

This chain uses TRBV19 with TRBJ1-2; maybe TRBD1 (6 bases). The CDR3 length is 14 residues. Trimming took off 6 bases at V and 4 bases at J, with 15 bases between the two ends. CDR1 is LNHDA and CDR2 is SQIVND in the germline V gene (reference sequence). The CDR3: CASSPDREGYGYTF. In DNA form, the CDR3 reads TGTGCCAGTAGCCCGGACAGAGAGGGCTATGGCTACACCTTC. The full variable domain, its missing parts supplied by reference TRBV19 and TRBJ1-2, is DGGITQSPKYLFRKEGQNVTLSCEQNLNHDAMYWYRQDPGQGLRLIYYSQIVNDFQKGDIAEGYSVSREKKESFPLTVTSAQKNPTAFYLCASSPDREGYGYTFGSGTRLTVV.

This clone has ten or more counts. The chain combines TRBV7-3 with TRBJ2-1; unclear D gene. The V gene lost 3 bases and the J gene lost 9 bases, with 15 bases spanning the gap. The CDR3 consists of 14 residues. Germline V gene lookup returns CDR1 SGHTA and CDR2 FQGTGA. The CDR3: CASSFSEDSSEQFF. In nucleotides, the CDR3 is TGTGCCAGCAGCTTTTCCGAAGACTCTAGTGAGCAGTTCTTC. The variable domain in full, completed from reference TRBV7-3 and TRBJ2-1, reads GAGVSQTPSNKVTEKGKYVELRCDPISGHTALYWYRQSLGQGPEFLIYFQGTGAADDSGLPNDRFFAVRPEGSVSTLKIQRTERGDSAVYLCASSFSEDSSEQFFGPGTRLTVL.

This clone was seen just once. The chain joins TRBV7-2 to TRBJ1-5; D ambiguous. Trimming removed 1 base at V and 0 bases at J, with 16 bases between. Germline V gene data show CDR1 as SGHTA and CDR2 as FQGNSA. CDR3 size: 18 residues. CDR3 amino acids: CASSLDGSPYYSNQPQHF. The CDR3 region has the DNA TGTGCCAGCAGCTTAGACGGCAGCCCGTACTATAGCAATCAGCCCCAGCATTTT.

This chain links TRBV28 with TRBJ1-6, with 9 nucleotides matching TRBD1. V dropped 5 bases and J dropped 8; count of bases not matched to a gene: 7. The CDR3 length is 15 residues. Looked up from germline, CDR1 is MDHEN and CDR2 is SYDVKM. The CDR3 loop reads CASSVAGQGDSPLHF. The CDR3 nucleotides read TGTGCCAGCAGTGTAGCGGGACAGGGTGATTCACCCCTCCACTTT.

V usage is TRBV24-1 and J usage is TRBJ2-3; 8 nucleotides line up with TRBD1. Looked up from germline, CDR1 is KGHDR and CDR2 is SFDVKD. Trimming cost V 3 bases and J 5 bases; bases outside gene matches: 6. The length of the CDR3 is 15 residues. The CDR3 region has the DNA TGTGCCACCAGTGATCAGGGGGCCCCACAAGATACGCAGTATTTT. This codes for CATSDQGAPQDTQYF.

This chain joins TRBV4-1 and TRBJ2-7; 8 nucleotides align to TRBD1. There are 14 residues in the CDR3. Germline-derived CDR1 and CDR2 are MGHRA and YSYEKL. V lost 7 bases to trimming and J lost 1 base; unmatched junction nucleotides: 6. CDR3 DNA sequence: TGCGCCAGCACCCAGACAGGGGAGTCCTACGAGCAGTACTTC. Its translation is CASTQTGESYEQYF.

The chain combines TRBV19 with TRBJ2-1, with a possible D match to TRBD2 (6 bases). Germline V lookup: CDR1 LNHDA, CDR2 SQIVND (reference sequence). CDR3 length: 13 residues. V lost 3 bases and J 7 bases, leaving 10 bases between the germline ends. CDR3 nucleotides: TGTGCCAGTAGTATCACTAGCAGGAATGAGCAGTTCTTC. It yields the protein CASSITSRNEQFF. The full variable domain, rest sourced from reference TRBV19 and TRBJ2-1, is DGGITQSPKYLFRKEGQNVTLSCEQNLNHDAMYWYRQDPGQGLRLIYYSQIVNDFQKGDIAEGYSVSREKKESFPLTVTSAQKNPTAFYLCASSITSRNEQFFGPGTRLTVL.

The count of this clone is one. The chain links TRBV6-2 or TRBV6-3 to TRBJ1-1; 7 bases fit TRBD1. Germline V gene lookup returns CDR1 MNHEY and CDR2 SVGEGT. This CDR3 is built from 18 residues. With V trimmed by 0 bases and J by 5 bases, 15 bases remained unmatched. The chain's CDR3 is CASSYSRQGQALGTEAFF. Written as DNA, the CDR3 is TGTGCCAGCAGTTACTCCCGACAGGGCCAGGCCCTGGGGACTGAAGCTTTCTTT.

A few counts support this clone. The genes are TRBV14 and TRBJ1-2; D gene ambiguous. Trimming stripped 6 bases from V and 8 bases from J, with 16 bases between. CDR1 is SGHDN, CDR2 FVKESK, per germline. There are 13 residues in the CDR3. The CDR3 protein is CASRDSNSGGYTF. The DNA for the CDR3 is TGTGCCAGCAGGGATTCGAACAGCGGGGGCTACACCTTC.

This chain joins TRBV9 and TRBJ1-1; tentative D call: TRBD1 (5 bases). This CDR3 spans 14 amino acids. V was cut by 4 bases and J by 1 base, with 11 bases left in between. Germline V gene data show CDR1 as SGDLS and CDR2 as YYNGEE. For the CDR3, the DNA is TGTGCCAGCAGCAGGGGAAGGCAGAACACTGAAGCTTTCTTT. This translates into CASSRGRQNTEAFF.

Written as DNA, the CDR3 is TGCAGCGTTGACGAAGGGGGGGTAGACAATGAGCAGTTCTTC. This encodes CSVDEGGVDNEQFF. V usage is TRBV29-1 and J usage is TRBJ2-1, with TRBD2 as a possible D gene (7 bases). Per germline, CDR1 SQVTM and CDR2 ANQGSEA. This CDR3 has 14 residues. Trimming cost V 3 bases and J 5 bases, with 14 bases left between them.

The chain uses TRBV18 and TRBJ1-2; the match to TRBD1 covers 11 bases. This CDR3 has 13 amino acids. Trimming at V came to 5 bases and at J to 7 bases, leaving 3 bases not matched to a gene. The germline V gene encodes CDR1 KGHSH and CDR2 LQKENI. CDR3 bases: TGTGCCAGCTCAGGACAGGGGGCAGGTGGCTACACCTTC. It codes for CASSGQGAGGYTF.

This chain joins TRBV3-1 (or the pseudogene TRBV3-2) and TRBJ1-2; 8 nucleotides line up with TRBD1. The V gene's germline CDR1 is LGHDT and CDR2 YNNKEL (reference sequence). The V gene end was trimmed by 5 bases and the J gene end by 4 bases; junction bases not matched to a gene: 3. The CDR3 consists of 13 residues. CDR3 DNA: TGTGCCAGCAGCGAGACAGGGGCCTATGGCTACACCTTC. Translating it yields CASSETGAYGYTF.

V usage is TRBV24-1 and J usage is TRBJ2-1, with TRBD1 matching over 8 bases. CDR3 length: 17 amino acids. The V and J ends lost 0 bases and 5 bases, in that order; junction bases with no gene match: 8. Per the germline V gene, CDR1 is KGHDR and CDR2 is SFDVKD. In DNA form, the CDR3 reads TGTGCCACCAGTGATTTGCTAGGCAGGGGGCAAAACAATGAGCAGTTCTTC. It codes for CATSDLLGRGQNNEQFF.

This clone was recorded at least ten times. V is TRBV7-9 and J is TRBJ1-2; TRBD1 matches 8 bases. The CDR3 is 14 residues long. Germline V gene data show CDR1 as SEHNR and CDR2 as FQNEAQ (reference sequence). Losses at the gene ends were 0 bases for V and 7 bases for J; bases not matched to a gene: 4. CDR3 region: CASSLAGQDFGYTF. The CDR3 DNA is TGTGCCAGCAGCTTAGCGGGACAGGATTTTGGCTACACCTTC.